This T cell receptor (beta chain) was sequenced in a study of T cell changes during pregnancy in multiple sclerosis. The germline V gene encodes CDR1 SGDLS and CDR2 YYNGEE. The CDR3 loop spans 16 amino acids. Trimming at V came to 4 bases and at J to 0 bases, leaving 7 bases not matched to a gene. The repertoire was sequenced with immunoSEQ multiplex PCR; TCRdb's copy has only in-frame clones and lacks some. The table shows 45,000 to 75,000 clones, with roughly 92% occurring only once. This receptor was obtained from a female donor with multiple sclerosis, enrolled in a pregnancy study. The sample consisted of peripheral blood, taken in the first trimester of pregnancy. V is TRBV9 and J is TRBJ2-1, with 7 positions matching TRBD2. In nucleotides, the CDR3 is TGTGCCAGCAGCAAGCGGGGTTCGGACTCCTACAATGAGCAGTTCTTC. Translated: CASSKRGSDSYNEQFF.